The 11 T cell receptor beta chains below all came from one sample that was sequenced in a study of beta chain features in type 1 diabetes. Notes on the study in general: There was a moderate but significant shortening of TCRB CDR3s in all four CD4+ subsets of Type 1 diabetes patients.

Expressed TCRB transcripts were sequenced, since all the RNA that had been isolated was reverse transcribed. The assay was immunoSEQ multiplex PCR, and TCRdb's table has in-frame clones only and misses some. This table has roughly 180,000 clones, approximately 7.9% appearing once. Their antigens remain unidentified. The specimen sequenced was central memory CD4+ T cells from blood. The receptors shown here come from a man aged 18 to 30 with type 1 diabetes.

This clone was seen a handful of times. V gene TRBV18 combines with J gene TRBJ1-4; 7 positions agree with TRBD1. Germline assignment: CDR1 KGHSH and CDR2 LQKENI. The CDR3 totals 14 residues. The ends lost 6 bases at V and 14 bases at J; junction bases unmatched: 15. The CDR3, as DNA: TGTGCCAGCTCCCGGGGACAGCTTGAGGCAGGGCTGTTTTTT. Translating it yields CASSRGQLEAGLFF.

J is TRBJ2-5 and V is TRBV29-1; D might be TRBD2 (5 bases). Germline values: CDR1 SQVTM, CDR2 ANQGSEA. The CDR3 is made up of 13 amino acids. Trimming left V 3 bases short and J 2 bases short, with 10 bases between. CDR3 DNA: TGCAGCGTTGATGCTGAGCGGCAAGAGACCCAGTACTTC. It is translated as CSVDAERQETQYF.

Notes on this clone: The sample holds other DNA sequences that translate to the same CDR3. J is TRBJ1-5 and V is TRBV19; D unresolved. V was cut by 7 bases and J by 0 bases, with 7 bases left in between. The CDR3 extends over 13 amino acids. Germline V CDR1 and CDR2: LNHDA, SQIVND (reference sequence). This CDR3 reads CASMGGSNQPQHF. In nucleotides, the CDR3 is TGTGCCAGTATGGGAGGTAGCAATCAGCCCCAGCATTTT.

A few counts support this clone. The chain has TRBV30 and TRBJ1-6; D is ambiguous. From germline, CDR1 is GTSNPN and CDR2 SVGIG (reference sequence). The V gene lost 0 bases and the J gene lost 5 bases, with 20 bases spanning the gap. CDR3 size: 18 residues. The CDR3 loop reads CAWSVPFFGAGNNSPLHF. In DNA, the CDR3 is TGTGCCTGGAGTGTACCCTTTTTTGGCGCAGGCAATAATTCACCCCTCCACTTT.

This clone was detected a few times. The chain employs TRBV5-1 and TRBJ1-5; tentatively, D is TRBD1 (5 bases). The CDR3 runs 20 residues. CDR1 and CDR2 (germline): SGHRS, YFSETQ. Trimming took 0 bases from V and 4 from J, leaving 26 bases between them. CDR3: CASSLDPTGGAGGANQPQHF. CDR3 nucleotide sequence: TGCGCCAGCAGCTTGGACCCTACAGGTGGTGCGGGAGGGGCGAATCAGCCCCAGCATTTT.

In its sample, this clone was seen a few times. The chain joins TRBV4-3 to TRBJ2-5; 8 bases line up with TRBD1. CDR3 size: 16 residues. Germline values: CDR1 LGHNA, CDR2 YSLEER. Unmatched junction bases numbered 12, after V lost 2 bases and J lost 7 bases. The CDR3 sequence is CASSQLSSGGAGTQYF. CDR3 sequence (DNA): TGCGCCAGCAGCCAACTCTCGTCAGGGGGCGCAGGGACCCAGTACTTC.

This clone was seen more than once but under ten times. The CDR3 sequence: CASAKDADNTDTQYF. In DNA form, the CDR3 reads TGCGCCAGCGCGAAAGACGCGGATAACACAGATACGCAGTATTTT. The V and J genes are TRBV5-1 and TRBJ2-3, with D uncertain. This CDR3 is built from 15 residues. Germline CDR1 is SGHRS and CDR2 is YFSETQ. V was shortened by 7 bases and J by 2 bases, with 17 bases between the two germline ends.

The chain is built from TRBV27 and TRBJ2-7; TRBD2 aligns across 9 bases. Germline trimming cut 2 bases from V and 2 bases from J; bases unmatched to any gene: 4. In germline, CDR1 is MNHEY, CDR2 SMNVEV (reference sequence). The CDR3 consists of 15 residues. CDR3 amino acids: CASSLRAGGPYEQYF. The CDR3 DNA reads TGTGCCAGCAGTTTACGGGCGGGGGGGCCCTACGAGCAGTACTTC.

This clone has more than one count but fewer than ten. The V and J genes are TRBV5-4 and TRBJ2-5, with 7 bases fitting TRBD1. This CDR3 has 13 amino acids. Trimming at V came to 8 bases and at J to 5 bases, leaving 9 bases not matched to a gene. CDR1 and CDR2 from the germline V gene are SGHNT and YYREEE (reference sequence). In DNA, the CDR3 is TGTGCCAGTCAACAGGGGTTGTCGGAGACCCAGTACTTC. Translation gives CASQQGLSETQYF.

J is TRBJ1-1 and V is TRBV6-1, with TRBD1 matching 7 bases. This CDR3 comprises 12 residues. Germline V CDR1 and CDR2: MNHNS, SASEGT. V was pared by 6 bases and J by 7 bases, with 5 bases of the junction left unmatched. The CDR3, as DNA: TGTGCCAGCAGCCCGACAGGGAATGAAGCTTTCTTT. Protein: CASSPTGNEAFF.

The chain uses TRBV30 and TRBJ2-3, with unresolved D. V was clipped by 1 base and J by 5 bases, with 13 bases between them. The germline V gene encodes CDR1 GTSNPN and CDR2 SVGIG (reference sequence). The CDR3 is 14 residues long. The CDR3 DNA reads TGTGCCTGGAGTGCGTCTTCGACGGGAGATACGCAGTATTTT. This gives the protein CAWSASSTGDTQYF. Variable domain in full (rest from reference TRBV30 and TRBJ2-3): SQTIHQWPATLVQPVGSPLSLECTVEGTSNPNLYWYRQAAGRGLQLLFYSVGIGQISSEVPQNLSASRPQDRQFILSSKKLLLSDSGFYLCAWSASSTGDTQYFGPGTRLTVL.